The present entry profiles one T cell receptor beta chain with its context. Its antigen is not identified. Treatment specified: around 19 received Ad26.COV2.S at low or high dose, single or two shots; roughly five received placebo; per-sample allocation not given. The samples were gathered on day 63 after the first injection of vaccine or placebo. This person who donated was an adult of 18-55 years in Boston. Data came from immunoSEQ multiplex PCR; TCRdb stores just in-frame clones and leaves some out. This table holds some 340,000 clones, about 82% found once. This entry is derived from a study of Ad26.COV2.S vaccination and SARS-CoV-2 variants. The overall study: Recipients of Ad26.COV2.S got it intramuscularly, once or twice 56 days apart.

Study outcomes and limitations: Considerable breadth of spike-specific CD8+ and CD4+ T cell responses has reportedly been documented following vaccination.

The V and J ends lost 8 bases and 0 bases respectively, with 11 bases between them. Germline assignment: CDR1 SNHLY and CDR2 FYNNEI. The CDR3 loop spans 14 amino acids. The clonotype was recovered from a person aged 18-65 years who received the Ad26.COV2.S COVID-19 vaccine or a placebo. This chain uses TRBV2 with TRBJ1-5; D gene unclear. Sequences were derived from peripheral blood, sampled in a trial of Ad26.COV2.S vaccine versus placebo. CDR3 coding DNA: TGTGCCAGCTTGGCCGGGAGTAGCAATCAGCCCCAGCATTTT. Its protein is CASLAGSSNQPQHF.